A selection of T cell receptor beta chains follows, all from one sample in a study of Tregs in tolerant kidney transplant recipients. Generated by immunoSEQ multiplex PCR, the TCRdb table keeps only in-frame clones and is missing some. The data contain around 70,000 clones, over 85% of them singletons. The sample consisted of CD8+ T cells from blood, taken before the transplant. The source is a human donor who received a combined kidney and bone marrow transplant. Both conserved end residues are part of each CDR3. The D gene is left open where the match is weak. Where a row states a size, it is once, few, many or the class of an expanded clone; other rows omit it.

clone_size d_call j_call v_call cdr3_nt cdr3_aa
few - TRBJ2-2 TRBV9 TGTGCCAGCAGCGTACTTTCGACAGGGAACACCGGGGAGCTGTTTTTT CASSVLSTGNTGELFF
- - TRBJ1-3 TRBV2 TGTGCCAGCAGTGCCCCAACCTCGACAGTCTCTGGAAACACCATATATTTT CASSAPTSTVSGNTIYF
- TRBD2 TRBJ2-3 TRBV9 TGTGCCAGCAGCGTAGACCCAGCGGGAGGGATACATACGCAGTATTTT CASSVDPAGGIHTQYF
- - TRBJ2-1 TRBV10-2 TGCGCCAGCAGTGAGGGCTTTGGCGAGCAGTTCTTC CASSEGFGEQFF
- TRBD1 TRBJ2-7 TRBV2 TGTGCCAGCACTTTCGGGACAGGGGCCTACGAGCAGTACTTC CASTFGTGAYEQYF
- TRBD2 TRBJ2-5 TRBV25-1 TGTGCCAGCAGTGAAGGACTAGCGGGGGGGGAGACCCAGTACTTC CASSEGLAGGETQYF
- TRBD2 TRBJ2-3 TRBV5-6 TGTGCCAGCAGCTTGGGTAGCGGGGGCACAGATACGCAGTATTTT CASSLGSGGTDTQYF
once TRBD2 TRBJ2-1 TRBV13 TGTGCCAGTGGCCTAGCGGGAGAGACGTATGAGCAGTTCTTC CASGLAGETYEQFF
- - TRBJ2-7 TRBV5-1 TGCGCCAGCAGCTCCGGGATGAACTACGAGCAGTACTTC CASSSGMNYEQYF
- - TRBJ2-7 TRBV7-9 TGTGCCAGCAGCTTAGCCGCTAGTTACGAGCAGTACTTC CASSLAASYEQYF
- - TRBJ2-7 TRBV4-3 TGCGCCAGCAGCCAAGAACCGTACTCCTACGAGCAGTACTTC CASSQEPYSYEQYF
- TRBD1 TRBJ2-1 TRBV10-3 TGTGCCATCAGTAATACAGGGGGCGAGTACAATGAGCAGTTCTTC CAISNTGGEYNEQFF
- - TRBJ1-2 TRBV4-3 TGCGCCAGCAGCCAAGATGTGGGGAGCTATGGCTACACCTTC CASSQDVGSYGYTF
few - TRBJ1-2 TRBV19 TGTGCCAGTAGTGGGCAGATGGATGGCTACACCTTC CASSGQMDGYTF
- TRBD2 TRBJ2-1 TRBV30 TGTGCCTGGAGTGTAACTAGCGGGATCAACAATGAGCAGTTCTTC CAWSVTSGINNEQFF
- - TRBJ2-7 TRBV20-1 TGCAGTGCTAGTCCCGGGGTCGAGCAGTACTTC CSASPGVEQYF
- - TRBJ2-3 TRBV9 TGTGCCAGCAGCGTACGAGACAGGGGACTAATCCCAGAGTCAGATACGCAGTATTTT CASSVRDRGLIPESDTQYF
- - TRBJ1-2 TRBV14 TGTGCCAGCAGCCCCTTGGACAGCACACCGCACTATGGCTACACCTTC CASSPLDSTPHYGYTF
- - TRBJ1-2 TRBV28 TGTGCCACCACAGTGGGGGCTGGGACGGGGGGCTACACCTTC CATTVGAGTGGYTF
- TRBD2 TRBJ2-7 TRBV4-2 TGTGCCAGCAGCCAGGGGACTACCTACGAGCAGTACTTC CASSQGTTYEQYF
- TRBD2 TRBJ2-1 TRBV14 TGTGCCAGCAGCCAAGATTTGCCTAGCGGGGGGGAGCAGTTCTTC CASSQDLPSGGEQFF
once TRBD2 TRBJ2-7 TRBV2 TGTGCCAGCAGTGAACTAGCGGGAGGGCATTACGAGCAGTACTTC CASSELAGGHYEQYF
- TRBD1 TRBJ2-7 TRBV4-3 TGCGCCAGCAGCCAAGACCTAGGGGGCAGGGCGAAGTACGAGCAGTACTTC CASSQDLGGRAKYEQYF
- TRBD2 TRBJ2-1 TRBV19 TGTGCCAGTAGTATCGCGGGGGGGCGGTATGAGCAGTTCTTC CASSIAGGRYEQFF
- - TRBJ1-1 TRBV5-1 TGCGCCAGCAGCTTGGGGCGGAAGAACACTGAAGCTTTCTTT CASSLGRKNTEAFF
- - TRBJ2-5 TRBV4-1 TGCGCCAGCAGCCAAGGGGGCAGGGGAGAGACCCAGTACTTC CASSQGGRGETQYF
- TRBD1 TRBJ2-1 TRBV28 TGTGCCAGCAGCACAGGACAGGGAACCTACAATGAGCAGTTCTTC CASSTGQGTYNEQFF
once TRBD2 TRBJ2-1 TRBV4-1 TGCGCCAGCAGGTTAGCGGGACAAAGCGAGCAGTTCTTC CASRLAGQSEQFF
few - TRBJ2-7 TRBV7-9 TGTGCCAGCAGCTTAGGGGCCTTCTACGAGCAGTACTTC CASSLGAFYEQYF
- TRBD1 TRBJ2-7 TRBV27 TGTGCCAGCAGACCGGGACAGGGAGTTGGTGCGTCCTACGAGCAGTACTTC CASRPGQGVGASYEQYF
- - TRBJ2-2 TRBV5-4 TGTGCCAGCAGCTTAACCAGGGGAGACACCGGGGAGCTGTTTTTT CASSLTRGDTGELFF
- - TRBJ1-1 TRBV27 TGTGCCAGCAGTTTATATAGTGGCGGCAGTGAAGCTTTCTTT CASSLYSGGSEAFF
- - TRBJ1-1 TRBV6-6 TGTGCCAGCACCCCGGAGGGAGTTTGGGCTTTCTTT CASTPEGVWAFF
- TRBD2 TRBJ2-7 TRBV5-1 TGCGCCAGCAGCTGGACGGGACTAGCGGCCTCCTACGAGCAGTACTTC CASSWTGLAASYEQYF
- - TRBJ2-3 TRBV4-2 TGTGCCAGCAGCCAAGAATACGGAGGCACAGATACGCAGTATTTT CASSQEYGGTDTQYF
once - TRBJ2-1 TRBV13 TGTGCCAGCAGCTTAGGGGAGACAGGAAATGAGCAGTTCTTC CASSLGETGNEQFF
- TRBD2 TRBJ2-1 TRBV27 TGTGCCAGCAGCCCACTAGCGGGGGGGCCTTTAGGAGAGCAGTTCTTC CASSPLAGGPLGEQFF
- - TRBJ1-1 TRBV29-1 TGCAGCGGGGGGACACGGAACACTGAAGCTTTCTTT CSGGTRNTEAFF
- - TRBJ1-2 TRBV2 TGTGCCAGCAGTGAGGGTAACAGGGAGTACACCTTC CASSEGNREYTF
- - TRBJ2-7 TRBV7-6 TGTGCCAGCAGCCAAGGGGGTTCCTACGAGCAGTACTTC CASSQGGSYEQYF
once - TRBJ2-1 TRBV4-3 TGCGCCAGCAGCTTTACAAACAATGAGCAGTTCTTC CASSFTNNEQFF
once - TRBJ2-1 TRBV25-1 TGTGCCAGCATGGCAGGGCCCTACAATGAGCAGTTCTTC CASMAGPYNEQFF
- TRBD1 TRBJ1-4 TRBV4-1 TGCGCCAGCAGCCAAAGGGGGCGAGGGTCTGAAAAACTGTTTTTT CASSQRGRGSEKLFF
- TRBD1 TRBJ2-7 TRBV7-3 TGTGCCAGCAGCTACCCGGGACAGTTTTACGAGCAGTACTTC CASSYPGQFYEQYF
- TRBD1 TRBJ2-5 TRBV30 TGTGCCTGGAGTGTTGAGGGGGCGGAGACCCAGTACTTC CAWSVEGAETQYF
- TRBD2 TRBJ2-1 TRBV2 TGTGCCAGCACCCACAACCGGGGCGGGGGGGTCTACAATGAGCAGTTCTTC CASTHNRGGGVYNEQFF
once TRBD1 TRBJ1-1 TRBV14 TGTGCCAGCAGCCGGGGACAGGGTTTGAACACTGAAGCTTTCTTT CASSRGQGLNTEAFF
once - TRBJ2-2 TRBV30 TGTGCCTTAATCAGGGGGGCCGGGGAGCTGTTTTTT CALIRGAGELFF
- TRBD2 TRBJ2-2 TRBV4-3 TGCGCCAGCAGCCCGGGACTAAGGGTCACCGGGGAGCTGTTTTTT CASSPGLRVTGELFF
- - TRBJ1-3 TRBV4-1 TGCGCCACCAAGACAACAGGTCGCTCTGGAAACACCATATATTTT CATKTTGRSGNTIYF
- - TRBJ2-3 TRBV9 TGTGCCAGCAGCGTAGGTCGGACAGTGGCTAGCACAGATACGCAGTATTTT CASSVGRTVASTDTQYF
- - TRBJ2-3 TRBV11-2 TGTGCCAGCAGCTATGGGGGCAATACGCAGTATTTT CASSYGGNTQYF
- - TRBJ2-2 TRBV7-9 TGTGCCAGCAGCCAAGGACAGTACACCGGGGAGCTGTTTTTT CASSQGQYTGELFF
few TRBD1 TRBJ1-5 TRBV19 TGTGCCAGTTACCCGACAGGGGGAAGCAATCAGCCCCAGCATTTT CASYPTGGSNQPQHF